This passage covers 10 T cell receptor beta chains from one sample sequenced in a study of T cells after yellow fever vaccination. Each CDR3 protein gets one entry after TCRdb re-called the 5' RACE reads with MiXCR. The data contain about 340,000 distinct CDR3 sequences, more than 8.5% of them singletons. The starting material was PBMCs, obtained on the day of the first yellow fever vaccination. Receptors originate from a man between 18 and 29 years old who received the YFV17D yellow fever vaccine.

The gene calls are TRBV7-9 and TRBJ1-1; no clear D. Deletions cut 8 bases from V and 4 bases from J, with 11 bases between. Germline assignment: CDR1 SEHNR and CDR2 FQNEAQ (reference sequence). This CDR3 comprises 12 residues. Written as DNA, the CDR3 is TGTGCCAGCCTCACCGCACTCACTGAAGCTTTCTTT. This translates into CASLTALTEAFF.

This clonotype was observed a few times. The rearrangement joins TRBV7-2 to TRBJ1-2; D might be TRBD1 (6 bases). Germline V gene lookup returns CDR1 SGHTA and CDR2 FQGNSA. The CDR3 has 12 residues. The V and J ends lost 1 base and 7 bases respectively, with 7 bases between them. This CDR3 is CASSLDRAGYTF. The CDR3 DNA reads TGTGCCAGCAGCTTAGACAGGGCTGGCTACACCTTC.

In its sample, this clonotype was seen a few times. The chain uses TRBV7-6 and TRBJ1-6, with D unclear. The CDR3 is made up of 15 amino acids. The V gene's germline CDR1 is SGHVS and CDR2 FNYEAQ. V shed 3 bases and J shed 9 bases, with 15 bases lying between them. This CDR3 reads CASSFSDDLGSPLHF. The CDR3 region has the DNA TGTGCCAGCAGCTTTTCCGACGATTTAGGTTCACCCCTCCACTTT.

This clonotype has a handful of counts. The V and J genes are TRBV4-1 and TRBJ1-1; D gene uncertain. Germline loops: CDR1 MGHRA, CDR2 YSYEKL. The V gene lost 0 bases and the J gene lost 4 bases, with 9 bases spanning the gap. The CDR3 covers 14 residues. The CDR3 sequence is CASSQDPGSTEAFF. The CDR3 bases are TGCGCCAGCAGCCAAGATCCGGGATCCACTGAAGCTTTCTTT.

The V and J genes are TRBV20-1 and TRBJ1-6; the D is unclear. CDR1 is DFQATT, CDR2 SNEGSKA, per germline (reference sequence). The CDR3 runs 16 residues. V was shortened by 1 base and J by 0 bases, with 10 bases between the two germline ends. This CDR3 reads CSARVGRSSYNSPLHF. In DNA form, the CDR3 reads TGCAGTGCTAGAGTGGGCCGGAGCTCCTATAATTCACCCCTCCACTTT.

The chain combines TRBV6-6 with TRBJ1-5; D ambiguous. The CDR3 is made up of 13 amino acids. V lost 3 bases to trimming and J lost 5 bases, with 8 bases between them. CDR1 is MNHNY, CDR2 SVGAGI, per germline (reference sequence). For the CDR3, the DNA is TGTGCCAGCAGTTATGAGGTATATCAGCCCCAGCATTTT. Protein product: CASSYEVYQPQHF.

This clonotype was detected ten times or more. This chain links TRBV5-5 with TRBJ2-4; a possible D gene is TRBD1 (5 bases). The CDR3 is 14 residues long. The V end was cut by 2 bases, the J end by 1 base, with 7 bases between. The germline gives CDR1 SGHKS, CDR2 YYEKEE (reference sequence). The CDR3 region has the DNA TGTGCCAGCAGCTTCCAGGGCGCCAAAAACATTCAGTACTTC. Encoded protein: CASSFQGAKNIQYF. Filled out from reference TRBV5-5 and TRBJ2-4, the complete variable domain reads DAGVTQSPTHLIKTRGQQVTLRCSPISGHKSVSWYQQVLGQGPQFIFQYYEKEERGRGNFPDRFSARQFPNYSSELNVNALLLGDSALYLCASSFQGAKNIQYFGAGTRLSVL.

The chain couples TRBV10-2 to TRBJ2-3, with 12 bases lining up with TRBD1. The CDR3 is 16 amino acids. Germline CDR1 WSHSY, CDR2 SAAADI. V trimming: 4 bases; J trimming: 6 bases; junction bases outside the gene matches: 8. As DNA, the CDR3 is TGCGCCAGCAGTGGAACCGGGACAGGGGGCCCCGATACGCAGTATTTT. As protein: CASSGTGTGGPDTQYF.

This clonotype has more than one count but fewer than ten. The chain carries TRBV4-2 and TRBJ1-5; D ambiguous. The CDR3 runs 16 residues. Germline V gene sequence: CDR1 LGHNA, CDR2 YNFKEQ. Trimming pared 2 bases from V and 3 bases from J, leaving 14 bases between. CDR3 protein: CASSQWGGESNQPQHF. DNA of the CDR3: TGTGCCAGCAGCCAATGGGGTGGGGAGTCCAATCAGCCCCAGCATTTT.

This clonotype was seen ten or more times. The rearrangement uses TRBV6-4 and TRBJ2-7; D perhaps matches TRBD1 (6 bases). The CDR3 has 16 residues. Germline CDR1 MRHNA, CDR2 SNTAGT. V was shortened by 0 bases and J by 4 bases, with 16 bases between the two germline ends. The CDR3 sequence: CASSDSWTVPMYEQYF. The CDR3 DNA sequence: TGTGCCAGCAGTGACTCTTGGACAGTCCCAATGTACGAGCAGTACTTC.